The 18 T cell receptor beta chains given below trace back to one sample, sequenced in a study of response to subunit inactivated influenza vaccine. TCRdb re-called the RT-PCR reads with MiXCR, one entry per CDR3 protein. Of hundreds of thousands of distinct CDR3 sequences in the sample, 15% to 18% are singletons; the top ten hold roughly 10%. This specimen consisted of PBMCs from blood, obtained approximately 13 days after vaccination. These receptors originate from a man in his fifties who received an inactivated influenza vaccine.

The rearrangement joins TRBV5-5 to TRBJ2-3; TRBD2 matches at 10 bases. CDR1 and CDR2 (germline): SGHKS, YYEKEE (reference sequence). The V and J ends lost 2 bases and 1 base, in that order; junction bases with no gene match: 4. This CDR3 spans 16 amino acids. The CDR3 bases are TGTGCCAGCAGCTTTGAACTAGCGGGGCGCACAGATACGCAGTATTTT. Amino acid sequence: CASSFELAGRTDTQYF.

This clonotype was counted between two and nine times. The V call is TRBV7-2, the J call TRBJ2-5; D ambiguous. Trimming removed 5 bases from V and 7 bases from J, with 17 bases in between. This CDR3 comprises 14 residues. CDR1 and CDR2 from the germline V gene are SGHTA and FQGNSA. The CDR3 nucleotides read TGTGCCAGCAGCCCTAGGAGATCCCCTTGGACCCAGTACTTC. The encoded protein is CASSPRRSPWTQYF. Supplemented by reference TRBV7-2 and TRBJ2-5, the full variable domain reads GAGVSQSPSNKVTEKGKDVELRCDPISGHTALYWYRQSLGQGLEFLIYFQGNSAPDKSGLPSDRFSAERTGGSVSTLTIQRTQQEDSAVYLCASSPRRSPWTQYFGPGTRLLVL.

The sample holds a few counts of this clonotype. The chain combines TRBV20-1 with TRBJ2-4; TRBD1 agrees at 7 bases. This CDR3 is built from 15 residues. Germline CDR1 reads DFQATT; CDR2 reads SNEGSKA (reference sequence). The V gene end was trimmed by 4 bases and the J gene end by 6 bases; junction bases not matched to a gene: 12. CDR3 DNA: TGCAGTGCTACCTCGGGACAGAGTATCCTAAACATTCAGTACTTC. Its protein product is CSATSGQSILNIQYF.

V is TRBV6-2 or TRBV6-3 and J is TRBJ1-2, with D hard to call. Germline V lookup: CDR1 MNHEY, CDR2 SVGEGT. The CDR3 contains 14 residues. The germline V and J ends were trimmed by 4 bases and 3 bases, with 12 bases remaining between them. The CDR3 sequence: CASSSLQSYYGYTF. CDR3 DNA: TGTGCCAGCAGTTCCTTGCAGAGTTACTATGGCTACACCTTC.

The V call is TRBV6-5, the J call TRBJ1-1; 7 nucleotides match TRBD1. Per germline, CDR1 MNHEY and CDR2 SVGAGI. The CDR3 extends over 12 amino acids. With 5 bases clipped from V and 9 bases from J, the junction kept 6 bases outside the gene matches. The CDR3 reads CASSPRTGKAFF. DNA of the CDR3: TGTGCCAGCAGTCCGAGGACAGGTAAAGCTTTCTTT.

This clonotype was counted ten times or more. This rearrangement joins TRBV20-1 to TRBJ2-4, with D hard to call. The CDR3 runs 16 residues. Looked up from germline, CDR1 is DFQATT and CDR2 is SNEGSKA (reference sequence). Trimming took 4 bases from V and 0 from J, leaving 16 bases between them. CDR3 in DNA: TGCAGTGCTATCAGTAGGCGGCAACTAGCCAAAAACATTCAGTACTTC. Translation gives CSAISRRQLAKNIQYF.

This clonotype was seen ten or more times. The rearrangement links TRBV7-2 to TRBJ2-3, with unresolved D. V was cut by 3 bases and J by 2 bases, with 18 bases left in between. Germline CDR1 SGHTA, CDR2 FQGNSA. The CDR3 extends over 17 amino acids. CDR3 nucleotides: TGTGCCAGCAGCTTGAGTCACTCCTCCGAAACCACAGATACGCAGTATTTT. This sequence encodes CASSLSHSSETTDTQYF.

The chain carries TRBV7-9 and TRBJ1-6; D remains unclear. Germline assignment: CDR1 SEHNR and CDR2 FQNEAQ (reference sequence). Trimming shortened V by 5 bases and J by 15 bases, and 17 bases separated the two germline ends. This CDR3 has 13 residues. CDR3 sequence (DNA): TGTGCCAGCAGCCTGCCGTCGCGGGGTGTCCTCCACTTT. Translated: CASSLPSRGVLHF.

This clonotype was seen a handful of times. The chain links TRBV10-3 to TRBJ1-1; possibly TRBD1 for D (6 bases). The CDR3 sequence is 16 residues long. Trimming shortened V by 0 bases and J by 5 bases, and 16 bases separated the two germline ends. Looked up from germline, CDR1 is ENHRY and CDR2 is SYGVKD. The CDR3 is CAISESTALGGTEAFF. The CDR3 DNA reads TGTGCCATCAGTGAGTCGACTGCTCTAGGGGGTACTGAAGCTTTCTTT.

V usage is TRBV7-2 and J usage is TRBJ2-7, with a tentative D call TRBD2 (6 bases). V lost 3 bases and J 4 bases, leaving 16 bases between the germline ends. Germline CDR1 and CDR2: SGHTA and FQGNSA. This CDR3 has 15 amino acids. For the CDR3, the DNA is TGTGCCAGCAGCTTGACAGCCAAAGGGACTTACGAGCAGTACTTC. It is translated as CASSLTAKGTYEQYF.

The table lists this clonotype with a few counts. The chain combines TRBV20-1 with TRBJ2-7; the D call may be TRBD1 or TRBD2 (5 bases each). The CDR3 is 15 amino acids. V was trimmed by 6 bases and J by 2 bases, leaving 20 bases between them. Germline CDR1 is DFQATT and CDR2 is SNEGSKA (reference sequence). CDR3 coding DNA: TGCAGTGCCTCGGGACCAGGGAGAGGAACCTACGAGCAGTACTTC. It yields the protein CSASGPGRGTYEQYF.

The table lists this clonotype with a few counts. The chain is built from TRBV4-1 and TRBJ2-3, with D possibly matching TRBD2 (5 bases). CDR1 MGHRA and CDR2 YSYEKL come from the germline V gene. V was shortened by 3 bases and J by 2 bases, with 12 bases between the two germline ends. The CDR3 has 15 amino acids. The CDR3 nucleotides read TGCGCCAGCAGCCATTTTGAGGGCTCCACAGATACGCAGTATTTT. This codes for CASSHFEGSTDTQYF.

In the case of this clonotype: The junction and the germline gene differ at one end; a read error may be behind it. The genes are TRBV5-1 and TRBJ2-3; no definite D call. CDR3 length: 11 amino acids. CDR1 is SGHRS and CDR2 is YFSETQ in the germline V gene. The CDR3 loop reads CASSFPGEPQF. The CDR3 coding sequence is TGCGCCAGCAGCTTCCCTGGGGAACCCCAATTT.

This clonotype was seen a few times. The chain has TRBV28 and TRBJ2-3; D unresolved. The V gene lost 2 bases and the J gene lost 2 bases, with 20 bases spanning the gap. The CDR3 spans 18 residues. Germline CDR1 and CDR2: MDHEN and SYDVKM. Here the CDR3 reads CASSLDYPGRVDTDTQYF. CDR3 bases: TGTGCCAGCAGTTTAGATTACCCCGGAAGGGTCGACACAGATACGCAGTATTTT.

This clonotype showed up just a few times. This chain links TRBV25-1 with TRBJ1-6; possible D gene TRBD1, 5 bases. The V gene's germline CDR1 is MGHDK and CDR2 SYGVNS. Trimming shortened V by 4 bases and J by 8 bases, and 9 bases separated the two germline ends. The CDR3 totals 13 residues. CDR3 amino acids: CASSVTEDSPLHF. CDR3 in DNA: TGTGCCAGCAGTGTGACAGAAGATTCACCCCTCCACTTT.

This chain joins TRBV4-3 and TRBJ2-6; D ambiguous. This CDR3 comprises 15 residues. Trimming shortened V by 6 bases and J by 0 bases, and 9 bases separated the two germline ends. CDR1 LGHNA and CDR2 YSLEER come from the germline V gene. This chain's CDR3 is CASRAPHSGANVLTF. The CDR3 coding sequence is TGCGCCAGCAGGGCCCCCCACTCTGGGGCCAACGTCCTGACTTTC.

The table lists this clonotype with a few counts. V usage is TRBV20-1 and J usage is TRBJ2-7; 7 bases agree with TRBD2. Looked up from germline, CDR1 is DFQATT and CDR2 is SNEGSKA (reference sequence). J gave up 0 bases and V 1 base, and 6 bases lay outside the gene matches. The CDR3 has 15 residues. The CDR3 loop is CSARAYSGASYEQYF. CDR3 nucleotides: TGCAGTGCTAGAGCCTACAGCGGGGCCTCCTACGAGCAGTACTTC.

V usage is TRBV7-9 and J usage is TRBJ2-2; D uncertain. CDR1 and CDR2 from the germline V gene are SEHNR and FQNEAQ (reference sequence). Trimming removed 8 bases at V and 5 bases at J, with 12 bases between. CDR3 length: 13 amino acids. CDR3 nucleotides: TGTGCCAGCGGAAAGTATCGGACCGGGGAGCTGTTTTTT. The encoded protein is CASGKYRTGELFF.